This T cell receptor (beta chain) was identified during a study of identical twins. In TCRdb, the 5' RACE reads were re-called with MiXCR into one record per CDR3 protein. The sample contains approximately 680,000 distinct CDR3 sequences, 7.1% of which appear only once. The trim removed 3 bases at V and 4 bases at J, leaving 3 bases unmatched. The CDR3 has 14 amino acids. Germline V gene data show CDR1 as SQVTM and CDR2 as ANQGSEA. This clonotype was picked up many times. These data were likewise used in another study, on yellow fever vaccine responses in identical twins.

The sequenced material came from PBMCs. This sequence was found in a woman aged 18-30 years in good health. V usage is TRBV29-1 and J usage is TRBJ2-1, with TRBD2 identical over 10 bases. CDR3 DNA sequence: TGCAGCGTTGATGGTAGCGGGAGGTACAATGAGCAGTTCTTC. Its translation: CSVDGSGRYNEQFF.